The 15 T cell receptor beta chains listed next were all sequenced from one sample in a study of shared clonotypes between healthy human individuals (dated by TCRdb to about 2020). The library came from the immunoSEQ multiplex PCR assay. TCRdb re-hosts the immuneACCESS table, in-frame sequences only. Its copies lack some clones; in the studies checked, an unresolved V gene accounts for under half of them, and the cause for the rest is not known. The sample includes a few million clones, with 85% to 95% observed a single time. The top ten clonotypes cover about 0.37% of the sample. The source material was naive CD4+ T cells from PBMCs. Explained via the paper, the cell subset or site label denotes: CD45RA+ positively selected. The origin of the receptors is a man between 18 and 35 years old in good health. Some clones in this sample may be carry-over from other donors' samples.

About this clone itself: Within the sample, other DNA sequences also encode this same CDR3. This chain joins TRBV7-2 and TRBJ2-5, with D unresolved. Trimming stripped 4 bases from V and 0 bases from J, with 3 bases between. Germline CDR1 reads SGHTA; CDR2 reads FQGNSA. There are 12 residues in the CDR3. The CDR3, as DNA: TGTGCCAGCAGCTCCTACCAAGAGACCCAGTACTTC. Encoded protein: CASSSYQETQYF.

The V and J genes are TRBV19 and TRBJ2-1; perhaps D is TRBD1 or TRBD2 (5 bases each). The CDR3 has 16 amino acids. Trimming left V 6 bases short and J 0 bases short, with 15 bases between. In germline, CDR1 is LNHDA, CDR2 SQIVND (reference sequence). The CDR3 DNA is TGTGCCAGTAGAGGGGACGGCCCTAGCTCCTACAATGAGCAGTTCTTC. Its protein product is CASRGDGPSSYNEQFF. The entire variable domain, with the rest obtained from reference TRBV19 and TRBJ2-1, is as follows: DGGITQSPKYLFRKEGQNVTLSCEQNLNHDAMYWYRQDPGQGLRLIYYSQIVNDFQKGDIAEGYSVSREKKESFPLTVTSAQKNPTAFYLCASRGDGPSSYNEQFFGPGTRLTVL.

The chain joins TRBV9 to TRBJ1-3; D is uncertain. This CDR3 is 15 amino acids long. Between the trimmed V and J ends, which lost 4 bases and 0 bases, there was a span of 11 bases. Looked up from germline, CDR1 is SGDLS and CDR2 is YYNGEE. CDR3 loop: CASSPLAGSGNTIYF. CDR3 DNA: TGTGCCAGCAGCCCATTAGCCGGCTCTGGAAACACCATATATTTT.

The sample holds one count of this clone. Other DNA sequences within the sample encode an identical CDR3. This sequence joins TRBV9 and TRBJ1-4, with D uncertain. The V gene's germline CDR1 is SGDLS and CDR2 YYNGEE. CDR3 length equals 15 residues. V dropped 0 bases and J dropped 0 bases, with 6 bases sitting between them. The CDR3 sequence: CASSVAPATNEKLFF. DNA for the CDR3: TGTGCCAGCAGCGTAGCGCCGGCAACTAATGAAAAACTGTTTTTT.

This clone showed up just a few times. This chain links TRBV5-1 with TRBJ1-5, with D perhaps matching TRBD1 (6 bases). The germline gives CDR1 SGHRS, CDR2 YFSETQ. Deletions cut 4 bases from V and 5 bases from J, with 7 bases between. The CDR3 consists of 12 residues. The CDR3 nucleotides are TGCGCCAGCAGCCCAGGGGATCAGCCCCAGCATTTT. As protein: CASSPGDQPQHF. Full variable domain (outside the CDR3, taken from reference TRBV5-1 and TRBJ1-5): KAGVTQTPRYLIKTRGQQVTLSCSPISGHRSVSWYQQTPGQGLQFLFEYFSETQRNKGNFPGRFSGRQFSNSRSEMNVSTLELGDSALYLCASSPGDQPQHFGDGTRLSIL.

As to this clone: Other DNA sequences in the sample encode the same CDR3. CDR3 residues: CASSHGTAQETQYF. The CDR3 region has the DNA TGCGCCAGCAGCCACGGGACAGCGCAAGAGACCCAGTACTTC. J is TRBJ2-5 and V is TRBV5-1, with 7 bases matching TRBD1. CDR1 is SGHRS, CDR2 YFSETQ, per germline. This CDR3 has 14 amino acids. The ends lost 4 bases at V and 2 bases at J; junction bases unmatched: 5. The entire variable domain, with the rest obtained from reference TRBV5-1 and TRBJ2-5, is as follows: KAGVTQTPRYLIKTRGQQVTLSCSPISGHRSVSWYQQTPGQGLQFLFEYFSETQRNKGNFPGRFSGRQFSNSRSEMNVSTLELGDSALYLCASSHGTAQETQYFGPGTRLLVL.

The chain joins TRBV28 to TRBJ2-3; no clear D. This CDR3 comprises 15 residues. Germline CDR1 and CDR2: MDHEN and SYDVKM. V was pared by 5 bases and J by 0 bases, with 12 bases between. This chain's CDR3 is CASSPRPYSTDTQYF. CDR3 DNA: TGTGCCAGCAGTCCGCGGCCGTATAGCACAGATACGCAGTATTTT.

Remarks on this clone: Other DNA sequences in this specimen translate into the identical CDR3. This rearrangement joins TRBV5-1 to TRBJ2-3; D possibly corresponds to TRBD1 (6 bases). CDR3 length: 14 amino acids. Trimming stripped 4 bases from V and 4 bases from J, with 13 bases between. The V gene's germline CDR1 is SGHRS and CDR2 YFSETQ. The CDR3 loop is CASSPRGGADTQYF. DNA of the CDR3: TGCGCCAGCAGCCCCAGGGGTGGTGCAGATACGCAGTATTTT.

This chain links TRBV5-1 with TRBJ2-4; tentatively, D is TRBD1 (6 bases). Germline assignment: CDR1 SGHRS and CDR2 YFSETQ. The V end lost 4 bases, the J end lost 1 base, and 15 bases lay between the germline ends. This CDR3 has 16 amino acids. The DNA for the CDR3 is TGCGCCAGCAGCCCCTCAGGGGCTAGCGCCAAAAACATTCAGTACTTC. It specifies CASSPSGASAKNIQYF.

The chain couples TRBV5-4 to TRBJ1-3; unclear D gene. The ends were cut back, 0 bases at V and 0 bases at J, with 7 bases in the middle. Germline lookup yields CDR1 SGHNT and CDR2 YYREEE (reference sequence). This CDR3 has 15 residues. The DNA for the CDR3 is TGTGCCAGCAGCTTGGAATTGGGCTCTGGAAACACCATATATTTT. It translates to CASSLELGSGNTIYF.

This chain connects TRBV28 to TRBJ1-1, with D possibly being TRBD1 (5 bases). Germline V gene data show CDR1 as MDHEN and CDR2 as SYDVKM. This CDR3 region has 14 residues. V was cut by 2 bases and J by 1 base, with 8 bases left in between. Written as DNA, the CDR3 is TGTGCCAGCAGTTTAGTAAGGGGGAACACTGAAGCTTTCTTT. Amino acids: CASSLVRGNTEAFF.

This clone was counted a few times. The chain employs TRBV19 and TRBJ1-1; perhaps TRBD1 as D (5 bases). In germline, CDR1 is LNHDA, CDR2 SQIVND (reference sequence). This CDR3 is built from 11 residues. V lost 6 bases and J 7 bases, leaving 9 bases between the germline ends. CDR3 loop: CASSTGNEAFF. In nucleotides, the CDR3 is TGTGCCAGTAGCACAGGTAATGAAGCTTTCTTT.

On this clone itself: Other nucleotide sequences from this sample produce the same CDR3. The chain recombines TRBV5-1 with TRBJ2-5; 13 bases agree with TRBD2. V lost 4 bases, J lost 5 bases, and 5 bases stayed unmatched. This CDR3 comprises 15 residues. CDR1 is SGHRS and CDR2 is YFSETQ in the germline V gene. This CDR3 is CASSLPTSGGETQYF. CDR3 sequence (DNA): TGCGCCAGCAGCCTTCCGACTAGCGGGGGGGAGACCCAGTACTTC.

The rearrangement joins TRBV4-1 to TRBJ2-2; 8 bases line up with TRBD2. The CDR3 covers 15 residues. Unmatched junction bases numbered 7, after V lost 4 bases and J lost 6 bases. The germline V gene encodes CDR1 MGHRA and CDR2 YSYEKL. CDR3 sequence reads: CASSPQGLVPGELFF. CDR3 nucleotides: TGCGCCAGCAGCCCTCAGGGACTAGTCCCCGGGGAGCTGTTTTTT.

The chain couples TRBV27 to TRBJ2-1; D is possibly TRBD1 (6 bases). CDR1 is MNHEY and CDR2 is SMNVEV in the germline V gene (reference sequence). The CDR3 length is 16 residues. V lost 6 bases and J lost 0, with 15 bases in between. The CDR3 coding sequence is TGTGCCAGCAGCCAAGGACAGCTCCGCTCCTACAATGAGCAGTTCTTC. Amino acid sequence: CASSQGQLRSYNEQFF.